Listed here are 27 T cell receptor beta chains from one sample, sequenced in a study of vaccination effects on CD4 cells after COVID-19. These receptors' targets are unknown. The table came from immunoSEQ multiplex PCR; TCRdb's copy has only in-frame clones and leaves some out. The sample has around 40,000 clones, around 80% seen once. Peptide-pool stimulation followed by sequencing identified expanded antigen-specific CD4+ clonotypes in the ViraFEST assay. Following 10 days of culture, CD4+ T cells were isolated. SARS-CoV-2 infected the person between March and December 2020, as confirmed by PCR. This specimen consisted of CD4+ T cells from PBMCs cultured with a peptide pool, obtained before COVID-19 vaccination. The receptor set was obtained from a human donor who had a prior SARS-CoV-2 infection.

V gene TRBV5-8 combines with J gene TRBJ1-1, with D unclear. The CDR3 totals 15 residues. The V end lost 4 bases, the J end lost 3 bases, and 16 bases lay between the germline ends. Germline assignment: CDR1 SGHTS and CDR2 YDEGEE. Here the CDR3 reads CASSTGTLGYTEAFF. CDR3 coding DNA: TGTGCCAGCAGCACTGGCACCCTAGGGTACACTGAAGCTTTCTTT. The whole variable domain, filled in from reference TRBV5-8 and TRBJ1-1, reads EAGVTQSPTHLIKTRGQQATLRCSPISGHTSVYWYQQALGLGLQFLLWYDEGEERNRGNFPPRFSGRQFPNYSSELNVNALELEDSALYLCASSTGTLGYTEAFFGQGTRLTVV.

V usage is TRBV20-1 and J usage is TRBJ1-3; D gene ambiguous. The germline V gene encodes CDR1 DFQATT and CDR2 SNEGSKA (reference sequence). The CDR3 has 15 amino acids. The V end lost 3 bases, the J end lost 0 bases, and 12 bases lay between the germline ends. The DNA of the CDR3 is TGCAGTGCTAGTAGAATCGGAGGCTCTGGAAACACCATATATTTT. Translating gives CSASRIGGSGNTIYF.

V and J are TRBV2 and TRBJ1-5; D remains unclear. Deletions cut 4 bases from V and 1 base from J, with 11 bases between. CDR1 and CDR2 (germline): SNHLY, FYNNEI. The CDR3 totals 15 residues. The CDR3 bases are TGTGCCAGCAGTGGGAGGGCGGTAAGCAATCAGCCCCAGCATTTT. Translation: CASSGRAVSNQPQHF.

The rearrangement links TRBV7-6 to TRBJ2-7; 9 nucleotides agree with TRBD2. CDR1 is SGHVS and CDR2 is FNYEAQ in the germline V gene. The CDR3 is made up of 17 amino acids. J gave up 6 bases and V 1 base, and 13 bases lay outside the gene matches. The CDR3 DNA sequence: TGTGCCAGCAGCTTAGGCGTAGCGGGGGTTTCCTCTAGCGAGCAGTACTTC. Its protein is CASSLGVAGVSSSEQYF. The whole variable domain, remainder taken from reference TRBV7-6 and TRBJ2-7, is GAGVSQSPRYKVTKRGQDVALRCDPISGHVSLYWYRQALGQGPEFLTYFNYEAQQDKSGLPNDRFSAERPEGSISTLTIQRTEQRDSAMYRCASSLGVAGVSSSEQYFGPGTRLTVT.

This chain joins TRBV18 and TRBJ2-6; TRBD1 agrees at 7 bases. The CDR3 spans 17 residues. Germline lookup yields CDR1 KGHSH and CDR2 LQKENI. J gave up 2 bases and V 2 bases, and 6 bases lay outside the gene matches. The CDR3 sequence: CASSPTGQFAGANVLTF. For the CDR3, the DNA is TGTGCCAGCTCACCAACGGGACAGTTCGCTGGGGCCAACGTCCTGACTTTC.

This chain uses TRBV18 with TRBJ2-7; TRBD1 matches at 7 bases. V lost 2 bases, J lost 0 bases, and 7 bases stayed unmatched. Per germline, CDR1 KGHSH and CDR2 LQKENI. The CDR3 consists of 16 residues. The CDR3 spells CASSPTHAGGSYEQYF. In DNA, the CDR3 is TGTGCCAGCTCACCAACGCATGCAGGGGGCTCCTACGAGCAGTACTTC.

The chain recombines TRBV11-1 with TRBJ2-5; TRBD2 agrees at 10 bases. Trimming cost V 2 bases and J 0 bases; bases outside gene matches: 3. This CDR3 region has 16 residues. Germline-derived CDR1 and CDR2 are SGHAT and FQDESV (reference sequence). CDR3 sequence reads: CASSLTGTSDQETQYF. The DNA for the CDR3 is TGTGCCAGCAGCTTAACCGGGACTAGCGACCAAGAGACCCAGTACTTC.

V gene TRBV11-1 combines with J gene TRBJ2-1, with 9 bases that match TRBD2. The trim removed 1 base at V and 15 bases at J, leaving 13 bases unmatched. CDR1 is SGHAT, CDR2 FQDESV, per germline (reference sequence). The CDR3 is 15 residues long. The chain's CDR3 is CASSLGREREAIRFF. DNA of the CDR3: TGTGCCAGCAGCTTAGGGCGGGAGCGGGAGGCGATTCGGTTCTTC.

This sequence joins TRBV28 and TRBJ1-1, with TRBD1 as a possible D gene (5 bases). The length of the CDR3 is 13 residues. Germline V gives CDR1 MDHEN, CDR2 SYDVKM. Deletions cut 5 bases from V and 6 bases from J, with 13 bases between. The CDR3 spells CASSPSWGAEAFF. DNA of the CDR3: TGTGCCAGCAGTCCGTCTTGGGGGGCTGAAGCTTTCTTT. Complete variable domain (other parts from reference TRBV28 and TRBJ1-1): DVKVTQSSRYLVKRTGEKVFLECVQDMDHENMFWYRQDPGLGLRLIYFSYDVKMKEKGDIPEGYSVSREKKERFSLILESASTNQTSMYLCASSPSWGAEAFFGQGTRLTVV.

This clone showed up just a few times. The chain has TRBV6-2 or TRBV6-3 and TRBJ2-7; D possibly uses TRBD1 or TRBD2 (5 bases each). Trimming removed 5 bases from V and 6 bases from J, with 20 bases in between. The germline V gene has CDR1 MNHEY and CDR2 SVGEGT. There are 15 residues in the CDR3. The CDR3 DNA is TGTGCCAGCAGTCCAGGGACGGCCCCCCGCGGCGAGCAGTACTTC. It translates to CASSPGTAPRGEQYF.

Of note for this clone: Compared with germline, one end of the junction differs, possibly owing to a read error. Other DNA sequences in this sample translate to the same CDR3. The chain uses TRBV11-3 and TRBJ2-7; TRBD2 matches 8 bases. This CDR3 contains 16 residues. Germline CDR1 is SGHNT and CDR2 is YENEEA. CDR3 amino acids: CASSLGGAGAPGEQYF. The CDR3 DNA sequence: TGTGCCAGCAGCTTAGGTGGAGCGGGAGCTCCCGGCGAGCAGTACTTT.

This rearrangement joins TRBV2 to TRBJ1-6, with 7 bases lining up with TRBD1. The trim removed 6 bases at V and 7 bases at J, leaving 3 bases unmatched. In germline, CDR1 is SNHLY, CDR2 FYNNEI. The CDR3 is 13 amino acids. The CDR3 sequence is CASRQGPNSPLHF. As DNA, the CDR3 is TGTGCCAGCAGACAGGGGCCGAATTCACCCCTCCACTTT.

This sequence joins TRBV14 and TRBJ1-3; D not resolved. This CDR3 has 15 residues. From germline, CDR1 is SGHDN and CDR2 FVKESK. The ends were cut back, 4 bases at V and 4 bases at J, with 14 bases in the middle. In DNA form, the CDR3 reads TGTGCCAGCAGCCCCCAATTAGGCTTCGGAAACACCATATATTTT. Its translation is CASSPQLGFGNTIYF. Based on the CDR3 plus reference TRBV14 and TRBJ1-3, the full variable domain is EAGVTQFPSHSVIEKGQTVTLRCDPISGHDNLYWYRRVMGKEIKFLLHFVKESKQDESGMPNNRFLAERTGGTYSTLKVQPAELEDSGVYFCASSPQLGFGNTIYFGEGSWLTVV.

CDR3 protein: CASSDPRRNTGELFF. The CDR3 bases are TGTGCCAGCAGCGACCCCAGGAGGAACACCGGGGAGCTGTTTTTT. This chain connects TRBV7-9 to TRBJ2-2, with unresolved D. The V end lost 5 bases, the J end lost 1 base, and 11 bases lay between the germline ends. This CDR3 has 15 residues. Germline assignment: CDR1 SEHNR and CDR2 FQNEAQ (reference sequence).

The chain has TRBV19 and TRBJ2-6, with 8 bases aligning to TRBD2. Germline V lookup: CDR1 LNHDA, CDR2 SQIVND (reference sequence). With 4 bases clipped from V and 1 base from J, the junction kept 12 bases outside the gene matches. The CDR3 length is 19 residues. The CDR3 coding sequence is TGTGCCAGTAGTACCCAACCCGGGACTAGTGATTCTGGGGCCAACGTCCTGACTTTC. Translated: CASSTQPGTSDSGANVLTF.

This clone has just one count. The rearrangement uses TRBV5-8 and TRBJ2-5, with D perhaps being TRBD1 or TRBD2 (5 bases each). V lost 2 bases and J 3 bases, leaving 8 bases between the germline ends. CDR1 is SGHTS and CDR2 is YDEGEE in the germline V gene. The length of the CDR3 is 13 residues. The DNA for the CDR3 is TGTGCCAGCAGCTTCCAGGGAGAAGAGACCCAGTACTTC. Amino acids: CASSFQGEETQYF.

The V gene is TRBV28, the J gene TRBJ1-1, with 7 bases fitting TRBD1. This CDR3 region has 17 residues. The germline V gene has CDR1 MDHEN and CDR2 SYDVKM. With V trimmed by 7 bases and J by 1 base, 15 bases remained unmatched. Here the CDR3 DNA reads TGTGCCAGCAACCCGACAGGGAATCGTGGATGGAACACTGAAGCTTTCTTT. Translated, it gives CASNPTGNRGWNTEAFF.

The sample holds a few counts of this clone. This sequence joins TRBV18 and TRBJ1-6; 10 nucleotides agree with TRBD1. The CDR3 runs 14 residues. The V and J ends lost 3 bases and 7 bases, in that order; junction bases with no gene match: 0. Looked up from germline, CDR1 is KGHSH and CDR2 is LQKENI. CDR3 nucleotide sequence: TGTGCCAGCTCACCGACAGGGGGCAATTCACCCCTCCACTTT. Encoded protein: CASSPTGGNSPLHF.

The chain combines TRBV11-2 with TRBJ2-5; D possibly matches TRBD1 or TRBD2 (5 bases each). CDR1 and CDR2 (germline): SGHAT, FQNNGV. The V end lost 8 bases, the J end lost 9 bases, and 19 bases lay between the germline ends. The length of the CDR3 is 13 residues. This CDR3 reads CASAPQLGAAQYF. As DNA, the CDR3 is TGTGCCAGCGCTCCTCAACTCGGGGCCGCCCAGTACTTC.

This clone was seen once. The chain has TRBV5-4 and TRBJ1-1; D might be TRBD1 (5 bases). Germline assignment: CDR1 SGHNT and CDR2 YYREEE (reference sequence). The CDR3 extends over 14 amino acids. V was trimmed by 1 base and J by 4 bases, leaving 11 bases between them. In DNA, the CDR3 is TGTGCCAGCAGCTTGCAAGGGGTTGTCACTGAAGCTTTCTTT. The encoded protein is CASSLQGVVTEAFF.

The chain carries TRBV18 and TRBJ2-5; a weak D match, TRBD2 (6 bases). From germline, CDR1 is KGHSH and CDR2 LQKENI. The CDR3 is 14 residues long. The V end lost 3 bases, the J end lost 7 bases, and 15 bases lay between the germline ends. The CDR3 DNA sequence: TGTGCCAGCTCACCCATAGCGGACCCCCCGACCCAGTACTTC. Residues: CASSPIADPPTQYF.

The J gene is TRBJ2-7, the V gene TRBV7-6; D might be TRBD2 (5 bases). In germline, CDR1 is SGHVS, CDR2 FNYEAQ. There are 14 residues in the CDR3. V was pared by 0 bases and J by 2 bases, with 8 bases between. CDR3 residues: CASSLAEGPYEQYF. The CDR3 bases are TGTGCCAGCAGCTTAGCTGAGGGCCCCTACGAGCAGTACTTC.

There are a few counts of this clone. The chain is built from TRBV7-9 and TRBJ1-1; 7 bases map to TRBD1. The junction had 8 bases not matched to a gene; V was cut back by 5 bases and J by 11 bases. The CDR3 is made up of 12 amino acids. Germline CDR1 SEHNR, CDR2 FQNEAQ (reference sequence). The CDR3 region is CASSVLQGSAFF. Here the CDR3 DNA reads TGTGCCAGCAGCGTTCTACAGGGGAGCGCTTTCTTT. The whole variable domain, remainder taken from reference TRBV7-9 and TRBJ1-1, is DTGVSQNPRHKITKRGQNVTFRCDPISEHNRLYWYRQTLGQGPEFLTYFQNEAQLEKSRLLSDRFSAERPKGSFSTLEIQRTEQGDSAMYLCASSVLQGSAFFGQGTRLTVV.

This rearrangement joins TRBV7-9 to TRBJ2-1, with 8 bases matching TRBD2. The CDR3 loop spans 15 amino acids. The V gene's germline CDR1 is SEHNR and CDR2 FQNEAQ (reference sequence). J gave up 2 bases and V 1 base, and 1 base lay outside the gene matches. CDR3 nucleotide sequence: TGTGCCAGCAGCTTAGGGCGGGGGGCCTACAATGAGCAGTTCTTC. Encoded protein: CASSLGRGAYNEQFF.

The genes are TRBV9 and TRBJ1-1; weak D call: TRBD1 (5 bases). Trimming stripped 4 bases from V and 1 base from J, with 11 bases between. There are 14 residues in the CDR3. The germline gives CDR1 SGDLS, CDR2 YYNGEE. The CDR3 DNA reads TGTGCCAGCAGCCCCAACGGACAGAACACTGAAGCTTTCTTT. Translating gives CASSPNGQNTEAFF. Based on the CDR3 plus reference TRBV9 and TRBJ1-1, the full variable domain is DSGVTQTPKHLITATGQRVTLRCSPRSGDLSVYWYQQSLDQGLQFLIQYYNGEERAKGNILERFSAQQFPDLHSELNLSSLELGDSALYFCASSPNGQNTEAFFGQGTRLTVV.

The chain carries TRBV7-2 and TRBJ1-2; 8 bases match TRBD1. Germline-derived CDR1 and CDR2 are SGHTA and FQGNSA. V shed 5 bases and J 4 bases; nucleotides not matched to a gene: 6. This CDR3 region has 14 residues. The CDR3 coding sequence is TGTGCCAGCAGCGTACAGGGGGTCGTCTATGGCTACACCTTC. Translated: CASSVQGVVYGYTF.

This clone was picked up a small number of times. The rearrangement joins TRBV9 to TRBJ2-2; 10 positions match TRBD2. Per germline, CDR1 SGDLS and CDR2 YYNGEE. The CDR3 has 15 residues. The J segment lost 5 bases and the V segment lost 0 bases, leaving 1 base of the junction unmatched. The CDR3 reads CASSVVSGGTGELFF. DNA of the CDR3: TGTGCCAGCAGCGTAGTTAGCGGGGGGACCGGGGAGCTGTTTTTT.